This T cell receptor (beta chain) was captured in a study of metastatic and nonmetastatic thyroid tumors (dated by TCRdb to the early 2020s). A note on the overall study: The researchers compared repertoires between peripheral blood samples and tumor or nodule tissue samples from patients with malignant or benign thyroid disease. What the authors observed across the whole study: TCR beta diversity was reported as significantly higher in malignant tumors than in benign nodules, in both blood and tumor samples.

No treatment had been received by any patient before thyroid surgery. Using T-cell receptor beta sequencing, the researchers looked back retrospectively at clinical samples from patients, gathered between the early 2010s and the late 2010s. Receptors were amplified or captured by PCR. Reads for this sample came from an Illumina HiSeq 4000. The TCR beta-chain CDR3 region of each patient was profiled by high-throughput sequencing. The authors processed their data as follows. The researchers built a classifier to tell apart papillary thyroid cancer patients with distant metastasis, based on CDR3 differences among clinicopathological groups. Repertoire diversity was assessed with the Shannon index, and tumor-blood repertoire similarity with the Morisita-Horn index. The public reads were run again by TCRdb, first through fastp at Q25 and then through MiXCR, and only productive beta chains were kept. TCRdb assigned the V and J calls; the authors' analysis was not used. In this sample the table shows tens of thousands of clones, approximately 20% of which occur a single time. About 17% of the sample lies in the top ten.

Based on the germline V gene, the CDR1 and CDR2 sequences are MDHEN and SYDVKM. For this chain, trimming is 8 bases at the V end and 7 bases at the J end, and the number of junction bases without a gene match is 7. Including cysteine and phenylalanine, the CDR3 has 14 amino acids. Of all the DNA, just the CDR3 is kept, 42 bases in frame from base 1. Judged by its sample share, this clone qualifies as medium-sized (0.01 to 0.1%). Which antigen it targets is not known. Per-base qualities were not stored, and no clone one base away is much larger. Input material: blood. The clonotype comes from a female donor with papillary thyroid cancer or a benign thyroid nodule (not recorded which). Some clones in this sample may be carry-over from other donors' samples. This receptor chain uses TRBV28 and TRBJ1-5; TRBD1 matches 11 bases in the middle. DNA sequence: TGTGCCAGCCAAGGGACAGGGGGGTTGCAGCCCCAGCATTTT. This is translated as CASQGTGGLQPQHF. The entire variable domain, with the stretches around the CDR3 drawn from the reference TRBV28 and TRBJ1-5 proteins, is DVKVTQSSRYLVKRTGEKVFLECVQDMDHENMFWYRQDPGLGLRLIYFSYDVKMKEKGDIPEGYSVSREKKERFSLILESASTNQTSMYLCASQGTGGLQPQHFGDGTRLSIL.